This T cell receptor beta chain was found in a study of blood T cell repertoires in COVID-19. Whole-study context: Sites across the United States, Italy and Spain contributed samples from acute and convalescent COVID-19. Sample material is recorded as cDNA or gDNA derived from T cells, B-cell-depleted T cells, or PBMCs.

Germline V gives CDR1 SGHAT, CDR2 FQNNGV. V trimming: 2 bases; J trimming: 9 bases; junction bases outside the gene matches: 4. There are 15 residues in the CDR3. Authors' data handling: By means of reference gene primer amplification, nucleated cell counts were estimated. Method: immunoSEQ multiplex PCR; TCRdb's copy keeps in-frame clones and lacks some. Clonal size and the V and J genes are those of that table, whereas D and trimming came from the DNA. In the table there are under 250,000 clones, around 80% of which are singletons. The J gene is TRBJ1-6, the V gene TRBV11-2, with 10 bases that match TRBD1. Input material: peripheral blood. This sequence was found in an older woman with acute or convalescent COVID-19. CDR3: CASSLQGDRGSPLHF. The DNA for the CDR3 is TGTGCCAGCAGCTTACAAGGGGACAGGGGTTCACCCCTCCACTTT. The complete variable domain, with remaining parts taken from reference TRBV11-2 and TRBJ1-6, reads EAGVAQSPRYKIIEKRQSVAFWCNPISGHATLYWYQQILGQGPKLLIQFQNNGVVDDSQLPKDRFSAERLKGVDSTLKIQPAKLEDSAVYLCASSLQGDRGSPLHFGNGTRLTVT.